These T cell receptor beta chains were read from a single sample in a study of blood T cell repertoires in COVID-19. Only in-frame clones appear in the TCRdb table, and some are missing; sequencing was by immunoSEQ multiplex PCR. The sample records approximately 150,000 clones, approximately 86% being singletons. The sequenced sample consisted of peripheral blood. The receptors shown here come from a woman aged 60 to 75 who had recovered from COVID-19. The CDR3 runs from the conserved cysteine through the conserved F or W. Fields, in order: J gene, V gene, CDR3 protein.

j_gene: TRBJ2-2
v_gene: TRBV5-1
CDR3aa: CASSPKEGPNTGELFF

j_gene: TRBJ2-5
v_gene: TRBV10-3
CDR3aa: CAISASGGSQETQYF

j_gene: TRBJ1-2
v_gene: TRBV5-6
CDR3aa: CASSLGPSAANYGYTF

j_gene: TRBJ2-1
v_gene: TRBV19
CDR3aa: CASSIIDERGGYNEQFF

j_gene: TRBJ1-1
v_gene: TRBV6-5
CDR3aa: CASSYSSRSVNTEAFF

j_gene: TRBJ1-6
v_gene: TRBV10-3
CDR3aa: CARRAEVNSPLHF

j_gene: TRBJ1-6
v_gene: TRBV7-9
CDR3aa: CASSLYSGNSPLHF

j_gene: TRBJ1-1
v_gene: TRBV6-5
CDR3aa: CASSIGGLNTEAFF

j_gene: TRBJ2-3
v_gene: TRBV3-1/TRBV3-2
CDR3aa: CASSQVSTGTVQYF

j_gene: TRBJ2-2
v_gene: TRBV4-1
CDR3aa: CASSTRGGTRELFF

j_gene: TRBJ2-2
v_gene: TRBV14
CDR3aa: CASSQVRGGTGELFF

j_gene: TRBJ2-3
v_gene: TRBV28
CDR3aa: CASSFTPIASGGTDTQYF

j_gene: TRBJ1-6
v_gene: TRBV14
CDR3aa: CASSQEGGDNSPLHF

j_gene: TRBJ1-1
v_gene: TRBV11-2
CDR3aa: CASSLVAGWTEAFF

j_gene: TRBJ2-3
v_gene: TRBV5-4
CDR3aa: CASSFRTSGESDTQYF

j_gene: TRBJ1-3
v_gene: TRBV5-1
CDR3aa: CASSLGQFTGNTIYF

j_gene: TRBJ2-7
v_gene: TRBV4-1
CDR3aa: CASSQKGWQRSSYEQYF

j_gene: TRBJ2-7
v_gene: TRBV27
CDR3aa: CASSGQPLSYEQYF

j_gene: TRBJ2-3
v_gene: TRBV5-1
CDR3aa: CASSISGTYGYF

j_gene: TRBJ1-2
v_gene: TRBV5-1
CDR3aa: CASSPQRQPGYGYTF

j_gene: TRBJ2-6
v_gene: TRBV2
CDR3aa: CASSALAGGPGANVLTF

j_gene: TRBJ1-1
v_gene: TRBV19
CDR3aa: CASSILGAEDTEAFF

j_gene: TRBJ2-7
v_gene: TRBV19
CDR3aa: CASSPTGGTYEQYF